This T cell receptor beta chain comes out of a study of blood T cell repertoires in COVID-19. Study information: Samples came from the United States, Italy and Spain, spanning acute and convalescent COVID-19. PBMCs, B-cell-depleted T cells, or T cells provided the cDNA or gDNA that made up the material.

In the authors' methods: Scientists estimated how many nucleated cells there were by amplifying reference gene primers. Profiling relied on immunoSEQ multiplex PCR, and the TCRdb table lists in-frame clones only, not all of them. V, J and clone size were drawn from that table, and D and trimming were deduced from the DNA. This table holds roughly 170,000 clones, 60% to 80% found once. The CDR3 spans 14 residues. V gave up 3 bases and J gave up 7 bases, with 13 bases separating them. The germline V gene has CDR1 WNHNN and CDR2 SYGVQD (reference sequence). V usage is TRBV10-1 and J usage is TRBJ2-1; maybe TRBD2 (6 bases). The sequence derives from a woman in her 70s with acute or convalescent COVID-19. The sequencing input was peripheral blood. DNA for the CDR3: TGCGCCAGCAGTGATAGCAGGGAGGTGAATGAGCAGTTCTTC. Its translation: CASSDSREVNEQFF.